The rows below give T cell receptor beta chains drawn from one sample of a study of T cells in Graves' hyperthyroidism and ophthalmopathy. TCRdb reanalysed the multiplex PCR reads using MiXCR and keeps one entry per CDR3 protein. Counted here are some 490,000 distinct CDR3 sequences, 15% to 20% occurring once; the ten biggest clones make up approximately 30%. The sequenced material came from blood. These receptors all come from a woman in her twenties or thirties with Graves' ophthalmopathy. CDR3s include the opening cysteine and the closing phenylalanine or tryptophan. The order of the fields is clone size, J gene, D gene, V gene, CDR3 DNA, CDR3 protein. D genes are given only for firm matches. Only some rows state a clone size, as once, few, many or a class for expanded clones.

>many|TRBJ2-2|TRBD2|TRBV7-6
TGTGCCAGCAGCTTAGCTAGCGGGAGCGACACCGGGGAGCTGTTTTTT
CASSLASGSDTGELFF
>few|TRBJ1-5|TRBD1|TRBV11-2
TGTGCCAGCAGCTTTCAGGGGGGATATCAGCCCCAGCATTTT
CASSFQGGYQPQHF
>many|TRBJ1-1|NA|TRBV19
TGTGCCAGTAGTAGGGCAGGATTACAGAACACTGAAGCTTTCTTT
CASSRAGLQNTEAFF
>few|TRBJ2-7|TRBD1|TRBV7-7
TGTGCCAGCAGCCCGTCCCGGGACAGTTACGAGCAGTACTTC
CASSPSRDSYEQYF
>few|TRBJ2-1|TRBD2|TRBV27
TGTGCCAGCAGTTCGAGACTAGCGGGAGGACAGTATAATGAGCAGTTCTTC
CASSSRLAGGQYNEQFF
>few|TRBJ1-1|NA|TRBV10-3
TGTGCCATCAGTTCGTGGGGCCCACAGAGGAAAACTGAAGCTTTCTTT
CAISSWGPQRKTEAFF
>many|TRBJ2-2|NA|TRBV6-4
TGTGCCAGCAGTGACTCCAGCACCGGGGAGCTGTTTTTT
CASSDSSTGELFF
>NA|TRBJ2-4|TRBD1|TRBV5-8
TGTGCCAGCAGCCAGGACAGGGGAAACATTCAGTACTTC
CASSQDRGNIQYF
>NA|TRBJ1-2|TRBD1|TRBV7-9
TGTGCCAGCAGCTCCCGGGAGGGAGGGGGCGCGGGGAACTATGGCTACACCTTC
CASSSREGGGAGNYGYTF
>NA|TRBJ2-1|TRBD2|TRBV7-6
TGTGCCAGCAGCTTTCTAGCGGGAGTTGCAGAGCAGTTCTTC
CASSFLAGVAEQFF
>few|TRBJ1-1|NA|TRBV9
TGTGCCAGCAGCGTAGGACCGGGGCCGGGCACTGAAGCTTTCTTT
CASSVGPGPGTEAFF
>NA|TRBJ2-3|NA|TRBV5-1
TGCGCCAGCAGCCGAATATGGGGAAGGAATACGCAGTATTTT
CASSRIWGRNTQYF
>NA|TRBJ2-7|NA|TRBV7-9
TGTGCCAGCAGCGGCCCCTCGGACAGGGAGGGATACGAGCAGTACTTC
CASSGPSDREGYEQYF
>few|TRBJ2-2|NA|TRBV7-9
TGTGCCAGCAGCTTACTGGGTAGTAGCACCGGGGAGCTGTTTTTT
CASSLLGSSTGELFF
>many|TRBJ1-5|NA|TRBV20-1
TGCAGTGCCCACCCCCGGGGCAGGGATAGCAATCAGCCCCAGCATTTT
CSAHPRGRDSNQPQHF
>many|TRBJ2-3|NA|TRBV27
TGTGCCAGCAGTTGGCGGGACTTAGATACGCAGTATTTT
CASSWRDLDTQYF
>NA|TRBJ1-1|NA|TRBV29-1
TGCAGCGTTGTCAGGGAATATGAAGCTTTCTTT
CSVVREYEAFF
>many|TRBJ2-1|NA|TRBV27
TGTGCCAGCATGGAGGGCGGGATATCCTACAATGAGCAGTTCTTC
CASMEGGISYNEQFF
>many|TRBJ2-6|NA|TRBV27
TGTGCCAGCAGCTTAGCTGGGGCCAACGTCCTGACTTTC
CASSLAGANVLTF
>many|TRBJ2-1|TRBD1|TRBV18
TGTGCCAGCTCATCACCGGGACAGGGTCTAAATGAGCAGTTCTTC
CASSSPGQGLNEQFF
>many|TRBJ2-2|NA|TRBV28
TGTGCCAGCAGTTTGATCAGGGTAGCCGGGGAGCTGTTTTTT
CASSLIRVAGELFF
>few|TRBJ2-1|NA|TRBV6-2/TRBV6-3
TGTGCCAGCAGTTACTTAACGGGTCTCTATGAGCAGTTCTTC
CASSYLTGLYEQFF
>NA|TRBJ2-7|NA|TRBV11-3
TGTGCCAGCAGCTTTCTGGCCTCCTACCGGGAGCAGTACTTC
CASSFLASYREQYF
>many|TRBJ2-1|TRBD2|TRBV12-3/TRBV12-4
TGTGCCAGCAGTTCCGGGACTAGCGGCGATGAGCAGTTCTTC
CASSSGTSGDEQFF
>NA|TRBJ2-7|NA|TRBV29-1
TGCAGTGTGAGTCCGAGCTCCTACGAGCAGTACTTC
CSVSPSSYEQYF
>many|TRBJ2-4|TRBD1|TRBV28
TGTGCCAGCAGTTTATATAGGACAGGGTTGAACATTCAGTACTTC
CASSLYRTGLNIQYF
>many|TRBJ1-5|TRBD1|TRBV7-9
TGTGCCAGCAGCTTAAGTGGGACAGGGATTCAGCCCCAGCATTTT
CASSLSGTGIQPQHF
>many|TRBJ1-5|NA|TRBV2
TGTGCCAGCTGGAACAGGGGCAATCAGCCCCAGCATTTT
CASWNRGNQPQHF
>many|TRBJ2-7|TRBD2|TRBV20-1
TGCAGTGCCCCCGGGACTAGCGGGGGATACGAGCAGTACTTC
CSAPGTSGGYEQYF
>NA|TRBJ2-3|NA|TRBV6-9
TGCGCCAGCAGTGATCCAGCGACCACAGATACGCAGTATTTT
CASSDPATTDTQYF
>few|TRBJ2-3|NA|TRBV11-1
TGTGCCAGCAGCTTACCGCCGCCAGGGTTGGCACAAGATACGCAGTATTTT
CASSLPPPGLAQDTQYF
>many|TRBJ2-7|TRBD1|TRBV20-1
TGCAGTGCTAGTGGGACAGGGTGGAGAGAGCAGTACTTC
CSASGTGWREQYF
>many|TRBJ2-3|TRBD2|TRBV12-3/TRBV12-4
TGTGCCAGCAGTTTAAGGGCGGGAGGGAGCACAGATACGCAGTATTTT
CASSLRAGGSTDTQYF
>many|TRBJ2-5|TRBD1|TRBV7-2
TGTGCCAGCAGCCCAGACGTTTGGACAGGCTCCCGGGAGACCCAGTACTTC
CASSPDVWTGSRETQYF
>many|TRBJ2-2|NA|TRBV28
TGTGCCAGCAGTTTGACCGAAATCACCGGGGAGCTGTTTTTT
CASSLTEITGELFF
>many|TRBJ2-1|NA|TRBV28
TGTGCCAGCAGTTTCTTTCGCGGCAACAATGAGCAGTTCTTC
CASSFFRGNNEQFF
>many|TRBJ2-3|NA|TRBV7-2
TGTGCCAGCAGCTTCTATGTGGGGGCCCCAGATACGCAGTATTTT
CASSFYVGAPDTQYF
>many|TRBJ1-5|NA|TRBV20-1
TGCAGTGCCTCCCTCCCCAGGGTTGGCAATCAGCCCCAGCATTTT
CSASLPRVGNQPQHF
>few|TRBJ1-2|TRBD1|TRBV7-8
TGTGCCAGCAGCACGGGACAGGGAAACTATGGCTACACCTTC
CASSTGQGNYGYTF
>many|TRBJ2-7|TRBD1|TRBV28
TGTGCCAGCAGCATGGGCCTCGGGACAGGAAAAAGGGTCCCCCCCTACGAGCAGTACTTC
CASSMGLGTGKRVPPYEQYF
>NA|TRBJ1-6|NA|TRBV28
TGTGCCAGCAGTTCCTTGGACACCCAATCCCTCCACTTT
CASSSLDTQSLHF
>many|TRBJ1-5|NA|TRBV3-1
TGTGCCAGCAGCCCAGGAGTCACCGGCCCCCGCAATCAGCCCCAGCATTTT
CASSPGVTGPRNQPQHF
>NA|TRBJ2-3|TRBD2|TRBV7-2
TGTGCCAGCAGCCGGACTAGCGGTCCGGATACGCAGTATTTT
CASSRTSGPDTQYF
>few|TRBJ1-3|NA|TRBV9
TGTGCCAGCAGTCAGTGGGTCTCCTCTGGAAACACCATATATTTT
CASSQWVSSGNTIYF
>few|TRBJ1-4|TRBD1|TRBV20-1
TGCAGTGCTAGAGATAACAGGGACAGAGCTAATGAAAAACTGTTTTTT
CSARDNRDRANEKLFF
>many|TRBJ2-1|TRBD2|TRBV27
TGTGCCAGCAGTAATGGGCTAGCGGTCTACCCCAATGAGCAGTTCTTC
CASSNGLAVYPNEQFF
>few|TRBJ2-2|NA|TRBV11-2
TGTGCCAGCAGCTTTCGGACTTTTGGGGAGCTGTTTTTT
CASSFRTFGELFF
>many|TRBJ2-5|TRBD2|TRBV12-3/TRBV12-4
TGTGCCAGCAGTTTACCGGGGGGGACCCAGTACTTC
CASSLPGGTQYF
>NA|TRBJ2-1|NA|TRBV29-1
TGCAGCGTCCAAAAAGGGACTGCTAGTAGCTCCTACAATGAGCAGTTCTTC
CSVQKGTASSSYNEQFF
>few|TRBJ2-1|TRBD2|TRBV11-2
TGTGCCAGCAGCGCCAGGACTAGCGGGCCTTTAAGCTCCTACAATGAGCAGTTCTTC
CASSARTSGPLSSYNEQFF
>NA|TRBJ2-5|NA|TRBV6-2/TRBV6-3
TGTGCCAGCATCGATGGCTCGTCGAGAAAGACCCAGTACTTC
CASIDGSSRKTQYF
>many|TRBJ1-5|NA|TRBV2
TGTGCCAGCAGACTCACCATTTACCTCGATCAGCCCCAGCATTTT
CASRLTIYLDQPQHF
>NA|TRBJ1-1|TRBD1|TRBV7-9
TGTGCCAGCAGCTTTGCCGGGACAGGGTACTTCCGATCAACTGAAGCTTTCTTT
CASSFAGTGYFRSTEAFF
>NA|TRBJ2-7|TRBD2|TRBV20-1
TGCAGTGCTAGAGGGACTAGCGGGAAGGACGAGCAGTACTTC
CSARGTSGKDEQYF
>many|TRBJ2-5|TRBD2|TRBV12-3/TRBV12-4
TGTGCCAGCAGAGACGGGACTAGCGGTCTCCAAGAGACCCAGTACTTC
CASRDGTSGLQETQYF
>few|TRBJ2-7|TRBD1|TRBV29-1
TGCAGCGTTGAGTCTACAGGGGTCGCCTCCTACGAGCAGTACTTC
CSVESTGVASYEQYF
>many|TRBJ2-3|NA|TRBV2
TGTGCCAGCAGTGAATATACCGTCGGAGATACGCAGTATTTT
CASSEYTVGDTQYF
>many|TRBJ1-1|NA|TRBV4-3
TGCGCCAGCAGCCAAGATGGCAGAGGGGACACTGAAGCTTTCTTT
CASSQDGRGDTEAFF
>NA|TRBJ2-1|TRBD2|TRBV2
TGTGCCAGCAGCCCCGGGGCCTATCGAACTAGCGGGAGTTGGTTCTTC
CASSPGAYRTSGSWFF
>many|TRBJ2-3|TRBD2|TRBV28
TGTGCCAGCAGCCACGAGGGACTAGCGGGAAAATTCACAGATACGCAGTATTTT
CASSHEGLAGKFTDTQYF